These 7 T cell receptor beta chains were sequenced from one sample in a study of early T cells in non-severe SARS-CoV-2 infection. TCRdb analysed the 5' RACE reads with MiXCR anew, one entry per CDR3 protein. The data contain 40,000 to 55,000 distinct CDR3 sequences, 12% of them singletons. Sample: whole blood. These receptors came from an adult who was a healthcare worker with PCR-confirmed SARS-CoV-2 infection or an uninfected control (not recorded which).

CDR3 in amino acids: CASSRGAPRASTSYEQYF. DNA of the CDR3: TGTGCCAGCAGTCGGGGGGCGCCCCGGGCCTCGACCTCCTACGAGCAGTACTTC. The rearrangement joins TRBV5-4 to TRBJ2-7; D possibly corresponds to TRBD2 (7 bases). Germline assignment: CDR1 SGHNT and CDR2 YYREEE (reference sequence). The CDR3 runs to 18 residues. V dropped 5 bases and J dropped 0 bases, with 24 bases sitting between them.

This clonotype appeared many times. The CDR3 is CASSFRVMNQPQHF. In DNA, the CDR3 is TGTGCCAGCAGTTTCAGGGTCATGAATCAGCCCCAGCATTTT. The chain couples TRBV28 to TRBJ1-5; possible D gene TRBD1, 5 bases. The CDR3 has 14 amino acids. Deletions cut 3 bases from V and 4 bases from J, with 10 bases between. Germline-derived CDR1 and CDR2 are MDHEN and SYDVKM.

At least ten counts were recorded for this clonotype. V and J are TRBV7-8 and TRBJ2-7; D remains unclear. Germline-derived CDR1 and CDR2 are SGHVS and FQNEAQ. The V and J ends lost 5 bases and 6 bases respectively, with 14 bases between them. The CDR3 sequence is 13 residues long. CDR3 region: CASSPLIVGEQYF. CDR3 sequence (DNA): TGTGCCAGCAGCCCTCTAATAGTCGGCGAGCAGTACTTC.

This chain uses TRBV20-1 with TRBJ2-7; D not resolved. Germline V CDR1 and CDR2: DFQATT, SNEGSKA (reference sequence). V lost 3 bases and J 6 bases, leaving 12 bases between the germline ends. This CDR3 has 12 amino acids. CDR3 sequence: CSASGQRGEQYF. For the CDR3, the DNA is TGCAGTGCTAGTGGTCAGAGAGGCGAGCAGTACTTC.

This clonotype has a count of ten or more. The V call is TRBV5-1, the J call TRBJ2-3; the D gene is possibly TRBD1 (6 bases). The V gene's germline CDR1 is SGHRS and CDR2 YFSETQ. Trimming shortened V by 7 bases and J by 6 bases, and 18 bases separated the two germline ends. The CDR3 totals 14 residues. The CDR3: CASGQNTPRDTQYF. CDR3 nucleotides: TGCGCCAGCGGACAGAATACCCCCCGGGATACGCAGTATTTT.

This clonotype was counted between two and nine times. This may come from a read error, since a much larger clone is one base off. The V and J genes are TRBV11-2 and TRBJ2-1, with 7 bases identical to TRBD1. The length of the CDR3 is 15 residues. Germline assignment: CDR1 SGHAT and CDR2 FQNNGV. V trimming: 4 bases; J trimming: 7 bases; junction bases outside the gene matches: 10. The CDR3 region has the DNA TGTGCCAGCAGCTGGGGACAGACTTTTGTTAATGAGCAGTTCTTC. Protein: CASSWGQTFVNEQFF.

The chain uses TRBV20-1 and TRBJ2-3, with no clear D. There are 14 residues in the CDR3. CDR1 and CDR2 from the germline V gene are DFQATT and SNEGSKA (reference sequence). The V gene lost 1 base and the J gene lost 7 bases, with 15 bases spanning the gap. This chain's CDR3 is CSARADSSPYTQYF. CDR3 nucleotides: TGCAGTGCTAGAGCGGATTCTAGTCCGTATACGCAGTATTTT.